The 14 T cell receptor beta chains given below trace back to one sample, sequenced in a study of PD-1 blockade in classical Hodgkin lymphoma. The assay was immunoSEQ multiplex PCR, and TCRdb's table has in-frame clones only and misses some. Of 100,000 or so clones in the sample, roughly nine tenths were seen once. Specified time point: cycle 4 day 1 (C4D1), after more than five weeks of nivolumab. In every patient, relapse followed autologous stem cell transplantation, while exposure to brentuximab vedotin differed. Sequenced material: peripheral blood mononuclear cells (PBMCs), taken before the fourth cycle of nivolumab. These receptors all come from a human donor with classical Hodgkin lymphoma.

This chain uses TRBV7-8 with TRBJ2-7; 11 positions match TRBD1. V lost 3 bases to trimming and J lost 2 bases; unmatched junction nucleotides: 6. Germline assignment: CDR1 SGHVS and CDR2 FQNEAQ. The CDR3 spans 16 residues. CDR3 residues: CASSLAGTGGTYEQYF. The CDR3 DNA sequence: TGTGCCAGCAGCTTGGCCGGGACAGGGGGGACCTACGAGCAGTACTTC.

The chain couples TRBV7-2 to TRBJ2-3; D perhaps matches TRBD2 (5 bases). Germline assignment: CDR1 SGHTA and CDR2 FQGNSA. Trimming left V 2 bases short and J 2 bases short, with 11 bases between. The CDR3 is 15 amino acids. Here the CDR3 DNA reads TGTGCCAGCAGCTTAATTGGCGGGTCCACAGATACGCAGTATTTT. Its protein product is CASSLIGGSTDTQYF.

The gene calls are TRBV7-2 and TRBJ1-2; D might be TRBD1 (6 bases). Between the trimmed V and J ends, which lost 1 base and 4 bases, there was a span of 10 bases. This CDR3 contains 14 residues. Germline CDR1 and CDR2: SGHTA and FQGNSA. In nucleotides, the CDR3 is TGTGCCAGCAGCTTAGGCCCACAGGGCTATGGCTACACCTTC. It specifies CASSLGPQGYGYTF. Filled out from reference TRBV7-2 and TRBJ1-2, the complete variable domain reads GAGVSQSPSNKVTEKGKDVELRCDPISGHTALYWYRQSLGQGLEFLIYFQGNSAPDKSGLPSDRFSAERTGGSVSTLTIQRTQQEDSAVYLCASSLGPQGYGYTFGSGTRLTVV.

This clone was seen a single time. CDR3 amino acids: CASSVGGTTEAFF. The CDR3 nucleotides read TGTGCCAGCAGCGTAGGTGGGACGACTGAAGCTTTCTTT. The chain employs TRBV9 and TRBJ1-1; maybe TRBD1 (5 bases). This CDR3 contains 13 residues. Germline CDR1 SGDLS, CDR2 YYNGEE. V lost 0 bases, J lost 5 bases, and 8 bases lay in between.

The chain couples TRBV6-4 to TRBJ2-2; D not resolved. V lost 10 bases and J 0 bases, leaving 12 bases between the germline ends. Germline CDR1 MRHNA, CDR2 SNTAGT. The CDR3 extends over 14 amino acids. CDR3 nucleotides: TGTGCCACCCGGTGGTGGGCGAACACCGGGGAGCTGTTTTTT. As protein: CATRWWANTGELFF.

The chain joins TRBV7-2 to TRBJ2-5, with 8 bases matching TRBD2. The CDR3 consists of 14 residues. Per the germline V gene, CDR1 is SGHTA and CDR2 is FQGNSA. CDR3 nucleotides: TGTGCAACGAGAGGGCGGGGGGCCCAAGAGACCCAGTACTTC. Its protein is CATRGRGAQETQYF.

This clone was seen a single time. This chain uses TRBV10-3 with TRBJ2-2; 7 bases line up with TRBD1. The ends lost 7 bases at V and 1 base at J; junction bases unmatched: 9. From germline, CDR1 is ENHRY and CDR2 SYGVKD. This CDR3 spans 16 amino acids. The CDR3 region has the DNA TGTGCCATCATGCTCCCGAGGACAGGGAACACCGGGGAGCTGTTTTTT. Translated: CAIMLPRTGNTGELFF.

V usage is TRBV7-2 and J usage is TRBJ1-1; maybe TRBD1 (6 bases). CDR1 and CDR2 (germline): SGHTA, FQGNSA. The ends were cut back, 6 bases at V and 1 base at J, with 12 bases in the middle. CDR3 length equals 14 residues. The CDR3 here is CASRPGAGNTEAFF. In DNA form, the CDR3 reads TGTGCCAGCAGGCCAGGGGCAGGGAACACTGAAGCTTTCTTT.

V usage is TRBV14 and J usage is TRBJ1-3; maybe TRBD1 (5 bases). Trimming shortened V by 0 bases and J by 0 bases, and 9 bases separated the two germline ends. The length of the CDR3 is 16 residues. Looked up from germline, CDR1 is SGHDN and CDR2 is FVKESK. The DNA for the CDR3 is TGTGCCAGCAGCCAAGATCGGACAAACTCTGGAAACACCATATATTTT. Protein product: CASSQDRTNSGNTIYF.

There are a few counts of this clone. The rearrangement joins TRBV2 to TRBJ1-5; the D gene is possibly TRBD1 (6 bases). With 2 bases removed from V and 3 bases from J, the gap between germline ends came to 17 bases. Per germline, CDR1 SNHLY and CDR2 FYNNEI. The CDR3 totals 17 residues. The CDR3 loop is CASSEPLYRANNQPQHF. The CDR3 nucleotides are TGTGCCAGCAGTGAACCACTTTACAGGGCTAACAATCAGCCCCAGCATTTT. Using reference TRBV2 and TRBJ1-5 for the parts outside the CDR3, the full variable domain is EPEVTQTPSHQVTQMGQEVILRCVPISNHLYFYWYRQILGQKVEFLVSFYNNEISEKSEIFDDQFSVERPDGSNFTLKIRSTKLEDSAMYFCASSEPLYRANNQPQHFGDGTRLSIL.

This clone has a single count. The rearrangement joins TRBV5-1 to TRBJ2-1; 7 bases are a match to TRBD1. From germline, CDR1 is SGHRS and CDR2 YFSETQ. The V segment lost 4 bases and the J segment 3 bases; nucleotides outside the gene matches: 4. This CDR3 is built from 14 residues. Here the CDR3 DNA reads TGCGCCAGCAGCCGGGGACAGAACTACAATGAGCAGTTCTTC. Translation: CASSRGQNYNEQFF.

J is TRBJ1-1 and V is TRBV9; 7 positions agree with TRBD1. With 4 bases clipped from V and 6 bases from J, the junction kept 9 bases outside the gene matches. The germline CDR1 and CDR2 sequences are SGDLS and YYNGEE. The length of the CDR3 is 14 residues. The DNA of the CDR3 is TGTGCCAGCAGCCCCTGGACAGGCGGGGCTGAAGCTTTCTTT. Its protein is CASSPWTGGAEAFF.

This clone was counted a single time. The J gene is TRBJ2-1, the V gene TRBV18; a weak D match, TRBD1 (7 bases). The germline V and J ends were trimmed by 4 bases and 0 bases, with 13 bases remaining between them. Germline loops: CDR1 KGHSH, CDR2 LQKENI. The CDR3 sequence is 16 residues long. CDR3 amino acids: CASSRKEGASYNEQFF. The DNA of the CDR3 is TGTGCCAGCTCACGCAAGGAGGGGGCCTCCTACAATGAGCAGTTCTTC.

This clone was picked up a small number of times. This rearrangement joins TRBV15 to TRBJ2-7; 11 nucleotides align to TRBD1. Germline loops: CDR1 LNHNV, CDR2 YYDKDF (reference sequence). The CDR3 has 13 amino acids. V lost 6 bases and J lost 3; bases outside the gene matches: 1. CDR3 loop: CATRGTGGYEQYF. CDR3 sequence (DNA): TGTGCCACCAGAGGGACAGGGGGCTACGAGCAGTACTTC.